This T cell receptor (beta chain) was observed in a study of CXCR3-negative and CXCR3-positive naive CD8 T cells. Study-wide results and limits: Relative to memory CD8+ cells, whose diversity was much lower, both naive subsets had comparably high diversity. Naive cells positive for CXCR3 carried more hydrophobic TRB CDR3s than CXCR3-negative ones.

The authors prepared UMI-labeled TRB cDNA libraries by 5' RACE. After re-calling the 5' RACE reads, TCRdb lists one entry per CDR3 protein, DNA absent. The repertoire table contains about 130,000 distinct CDR3 sequences. Sorting was done in triplicate for each CD8+ T cell subset (about 280,000 cells each). A CD45RO-CCR7+CD27+CD95- profile was what naive CD8+ T cells displayed. Concerning this clonotype: The antigen is unknown.

This CDR3 spans 15 amino acids. The chain combines TRBV12-3 or TRBV12-4 with TRBJ1-2. The sequenced sample was naive CXCR3- CD8+ T cells from blood. Noted subset: CD45RO-CCR7+CD27+CD95- naive CD8+ T cells lacking CXCR3 (TNR3-). This sequence was found in a human donor in good health. Some clones in this sample may be carry-over from other donors' samples. The CDR3 sequence is CASSLLVEERYGYTF.